The sample holds one count of the clone carrying this T cell receptor (beta chain). What it recognizes is unknown. The length of the CDR3 is 16 residues. Germline loops: CDR1 SGHTA, CDR2 FQGNSA. The study ran its PCR with 60 Vbeta and 13 Jbeta primers. Libraries were prepared by immunoSEQ multiplex PCR; TCRdb keeps only in-frame clonotypes and omits some of them. The table lists about 140,000 clones, 88% of them singletons. The data were taken from a study of cytomegalovirus exposure and HLA in healthy donors. Study-wide results and caveats: In a later analysis, parvovirus B19, influenza, CMV and Epstein-Barr virus appeared linked to several top co-occurrence clusters. Equally common other TCR beta chains were less clonally expanded than HLA-associated ones, a later analysis found.

This receptor was identified in a woman between 35 and 50 years old in good health and CMV-seronegative. The genes are TRBV7-2 and TRBJ2-5; 8 positions agree with TRBD2. The DNA end is more similar to TRBJ2-7, so the J call may be wrong. Source material: PBMCs. This chain's CDR3 is CASSRTGGGVRYEQYF. Written as DNA, the CDR3 is TGTGCCAGCAGCCGGACCGGGGGGGGAGTAAGGTACGAGCAGTACTTC.